The clone carrying this TCR beta chain was picked up a small number of times. The sample comes from a study of blood T cell repertoires in COVID-19. Study-wide context: Acute and convalescent COVID-19 samples came from the United States, Italy and Spain. PBMCs, B-cell-depleted T cells, or T cells were the source of the cDNA or gDNA that made up the material.

Sequenced by immunoSEQ multiplex PCR; TCRdb stores in-frame clones only, minus some. The repertoire includes a few hundred thousand clones, 85% of them detected once, and around 6.3% sits in the top ten. Germline CDR1 and CDR2: SNHLY and FYNNEI. The CDR3 is made up of 13 amino acids. The ends were cut back, 6 bases at V and 6 bases at J, with 14 bases in the middle. Sequencing used PBMCs or T cells enriched from blood (not recorded which). This receptor was obtained from a woman between 45 and 60 years old who had been exposed to COVID-19. The chain joins TRBV2 to TRBJ1-2; D not certain. In DNA form, the CDR3 reads TGTGCCAGCAGGGTGCAGACGCGGGATGGCTACACCTTC. This gives the protein CASRVQTRDGYTF.